This T cell receptor (beta chain) was obtained from a study of blood T cell repertoires in COVID-19. Study-level background: The United States, Italy and Spain provided the acute and convalescent COVID-19 samples.

This CDR3 is built from 20 residues. Repertoires were generated with immunoSEQ multiplex PCR, while TCRdb's copy carries only in-frame clones and drops some. The table has about 54,000 clones, approximately 88% seen once. The TCR was taken from a human donor in a cohort sampled during active COVID-19. The rearrangement uses TRBV12-2 and TRBJ2-2; the DNA was not compared with TRBD1, the D call given in the table. TRBV12-2 is labeled a pseudogene. The sequenced sample consisted of peripheral blood. The CDR3 spells CASRLLMFPTGTGNTGELFF. The CDR3 nucleotides are TGTGCAAGTCGCCTTCTTATGTTCCCCACCGGGACAGGGAACACCGGGGAGCTGTTTTTT.